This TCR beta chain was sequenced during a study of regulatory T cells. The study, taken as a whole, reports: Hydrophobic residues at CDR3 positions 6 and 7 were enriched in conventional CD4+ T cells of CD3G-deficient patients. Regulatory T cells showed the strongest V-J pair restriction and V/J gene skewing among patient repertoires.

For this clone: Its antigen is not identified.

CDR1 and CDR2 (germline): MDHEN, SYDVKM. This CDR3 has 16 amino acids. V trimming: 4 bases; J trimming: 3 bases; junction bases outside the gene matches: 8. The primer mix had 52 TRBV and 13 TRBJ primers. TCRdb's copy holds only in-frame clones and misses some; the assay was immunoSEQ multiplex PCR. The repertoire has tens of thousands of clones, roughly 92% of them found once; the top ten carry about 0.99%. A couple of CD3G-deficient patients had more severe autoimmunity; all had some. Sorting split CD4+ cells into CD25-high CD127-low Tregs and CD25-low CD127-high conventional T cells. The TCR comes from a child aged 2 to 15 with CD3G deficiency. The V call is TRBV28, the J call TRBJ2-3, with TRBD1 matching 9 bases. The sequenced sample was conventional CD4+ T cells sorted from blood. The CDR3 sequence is CASSSSGTGTTDTQYF. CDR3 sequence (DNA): TGTGCCAGCAGTTCGTCCGGGACAGGGACAACAGATACGCAGTATTTT. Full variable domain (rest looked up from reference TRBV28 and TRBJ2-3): DVKVTQSSRYLVKRTGEKVFLECVQDMDHENMFWYRQDPGLGLRLIYFSYDVKMKEKGDIPEGYSVSREKKERFSLILESASTNQTSMYLCASSSSGTGTTDTQYFGPGTRLTVL.